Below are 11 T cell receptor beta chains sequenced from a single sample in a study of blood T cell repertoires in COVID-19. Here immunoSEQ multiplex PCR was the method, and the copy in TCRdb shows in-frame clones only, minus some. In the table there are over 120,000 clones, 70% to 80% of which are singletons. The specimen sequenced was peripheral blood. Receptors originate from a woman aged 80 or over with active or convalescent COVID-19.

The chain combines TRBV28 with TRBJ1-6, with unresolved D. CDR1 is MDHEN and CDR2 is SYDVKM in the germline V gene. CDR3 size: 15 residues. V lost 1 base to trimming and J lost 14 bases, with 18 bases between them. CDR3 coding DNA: TGTGCCAGCAGTTTATCTCTTTTGGCAGCGCGTACCCTCCACTTT. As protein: CASSLSLLAARTLHF.

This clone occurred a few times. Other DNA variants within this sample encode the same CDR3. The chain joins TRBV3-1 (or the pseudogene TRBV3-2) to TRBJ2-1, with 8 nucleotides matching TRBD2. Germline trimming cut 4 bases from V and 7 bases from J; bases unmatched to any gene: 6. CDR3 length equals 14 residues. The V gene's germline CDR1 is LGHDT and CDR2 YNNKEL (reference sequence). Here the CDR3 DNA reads TGTGCCAGCAGCCGGACAGCGGGGGAAAATGAGCAGTTCTTC. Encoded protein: CASSRTAGENEQFF.

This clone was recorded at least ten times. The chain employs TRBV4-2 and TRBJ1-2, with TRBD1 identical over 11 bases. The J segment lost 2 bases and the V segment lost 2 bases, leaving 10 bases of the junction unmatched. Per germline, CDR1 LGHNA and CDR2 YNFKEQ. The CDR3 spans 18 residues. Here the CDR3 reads CASSQRKGQGDQNYGYTF. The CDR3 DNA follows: TGTGCCAGCAGCCAAAGAAAGGGACAGGGGGATCAAAACTATGGCTACACCTTC.

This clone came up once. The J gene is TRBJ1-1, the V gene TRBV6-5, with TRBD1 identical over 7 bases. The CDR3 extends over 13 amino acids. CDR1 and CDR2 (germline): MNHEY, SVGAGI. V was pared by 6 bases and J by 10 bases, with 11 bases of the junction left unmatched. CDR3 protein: CASSQDRWKRAFF. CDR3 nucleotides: TGTGCCAGCAGCCAGGACAGGTGGAAACGAGCTTTCTTT.

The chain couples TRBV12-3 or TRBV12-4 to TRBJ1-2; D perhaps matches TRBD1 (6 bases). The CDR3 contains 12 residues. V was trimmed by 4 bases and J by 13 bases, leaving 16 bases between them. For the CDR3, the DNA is TGTGCCAGCAGTTCCGGACAGCGCCGCTGCACCTTC. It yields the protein CASSSGQRRCTF.

The CDR3 nucleotides read TGTGCCAGCAGTCTGAAGCGGGGGTCCTACGAGCAGTACTTC. Translated: CASSLKRGSYEQYF. The chain recombines TRBV27 with TRBJ2-7; 8 positions match TRBD2. Losses at the gene ends were 5 bases for V and 1 base for J; bases not matched to a gene: 4. CDR1 is MNHEY, CDR2 SMNVEV, per germline (reference sequence). The CDR3 runs 14 residues.

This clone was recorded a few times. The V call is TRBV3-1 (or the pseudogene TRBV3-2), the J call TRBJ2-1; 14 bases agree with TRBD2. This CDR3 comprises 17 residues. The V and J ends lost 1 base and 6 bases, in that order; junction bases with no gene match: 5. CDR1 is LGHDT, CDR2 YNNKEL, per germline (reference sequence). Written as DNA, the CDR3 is TGTGCCAGCAGCCAAGGACTAGCGGGGGGGCAGGTCAATGAGCAGTTCTTC. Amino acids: CASSQGLAGGQVNEQFF.

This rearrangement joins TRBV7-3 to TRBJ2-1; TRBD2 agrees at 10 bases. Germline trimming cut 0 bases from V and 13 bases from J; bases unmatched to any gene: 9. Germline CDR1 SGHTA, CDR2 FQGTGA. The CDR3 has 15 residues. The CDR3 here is CASSLTPGTSAAQFF. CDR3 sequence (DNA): TGTGCCAGCAGCTTAACGCCCGGGACTAGCGCGGCACAGTTCTTC.

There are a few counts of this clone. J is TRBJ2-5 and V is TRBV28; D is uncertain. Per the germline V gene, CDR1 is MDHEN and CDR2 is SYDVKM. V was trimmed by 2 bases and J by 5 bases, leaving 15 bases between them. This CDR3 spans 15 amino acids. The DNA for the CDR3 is TGTGCCAGCAGTTTACTACTCCGCGAGGAGGAGACCCAGTACTTC. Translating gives CASSLLLREEETQYF.

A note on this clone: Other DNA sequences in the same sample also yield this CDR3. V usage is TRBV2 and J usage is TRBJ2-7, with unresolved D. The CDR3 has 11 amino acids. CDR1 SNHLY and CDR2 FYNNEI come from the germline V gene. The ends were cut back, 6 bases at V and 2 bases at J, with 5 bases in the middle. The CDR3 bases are TGTGCCAGCAGCCCTACCTACGAGCAGTACTTC. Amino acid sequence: CASSPTYEQYF. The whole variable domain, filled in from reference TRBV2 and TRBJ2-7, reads EPEVTQTPSHQVTQMGQEVILRCVPISNHLYFYWYRQILGQKVEFLVSFYNNEISEKSEIFDDQFSVERPDGSNFTLKIRSTKLEDSAMYFCASSPTYEQYFGPGTRLTVT.

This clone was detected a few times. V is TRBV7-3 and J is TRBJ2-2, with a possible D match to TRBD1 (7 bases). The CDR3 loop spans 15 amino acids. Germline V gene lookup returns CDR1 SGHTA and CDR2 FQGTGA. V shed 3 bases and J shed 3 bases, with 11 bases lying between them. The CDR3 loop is CASSLGRGDTGELFF. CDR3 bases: TGTGCCAGCAGCTTGGGCAGGGGGGACACCGGGGAGCTGTTTTTT.